The clone carrying this T cell receptor (beta chain) is judged medium-sized. Antigen specificity is unknown. Time point reported: sample taken at primary tumor resection. The sample is drawn from a study of spatial heterogeneity in lung cancer. Turning to the study itself: Every unique TCR and UMI combination, on average, appeared more than ten times in raw reads. General study findings and limits: The number of expanded tumor alpha and beta chains correlated with mutation number.

The CDR3 spans 14 residues. In germline, CDR1 is SQVTM, CDR2 ANQGSEA. Trimming pared 7 bases from V and 2 bases from J, leaving 17 bases between. TCRdb re-analysed the 5' RACE reads in MiXCR, keeping a single row per CDR3 protein. The sample includes roughly 1,100 distinct CDR3 sequences, around 3.9% of them seen just once. The sequence was obtained from a male donor with early-stage non-small cell lung cancer. V is TRBV29-1 and J is TRBJ1-2; D ambiguous. The sample here was lung tumor tissue, taken at surgery. CDR3 sequence (DNA): TGCAGCGCCACGTACGGCAGCCCAAACTATGGCTACACCTTC. It translates to CSATYGSPNYGYTF.